This T cell receptor beta chain was sequenced in a study of blood T cell repertoires in COVID-19. Study details: Some COVID-19 samples were acute and others convalescent; all came from the United States, Italy and Spain. PBMCs, B-cell-depleted T cells, or T cells provided the cDNA or gDNA that made up the material.

The CDR3 is 16 amino acids. The V gene lost 4 bases and the J gene lost 2 bases, with 15 bases spanning the gap. The germline gives CDR1 LNHDA, CDR2 SQIVND (reference sequence). Assay: immunoSEQ multiplex PCR; the TCRdb copy retains only in-frame clones and omits some. Here the sample spans 40,000 to 50,000 clones, around 90% being singletons. This chain joins TRBV19 and TRBJ1-5; D call uncertain. The source is a human donor in a cohort sampled during active COVID-19. The specimen sequenced was peripheral blood. The CDR3 loop is CASSTLGVDRNQPQHF. In DNA form, the CDR3 reads TGTGCCAGTAGTACCTTAGGAGTCGATCGCAATCAGCCCCAGCATTTT.